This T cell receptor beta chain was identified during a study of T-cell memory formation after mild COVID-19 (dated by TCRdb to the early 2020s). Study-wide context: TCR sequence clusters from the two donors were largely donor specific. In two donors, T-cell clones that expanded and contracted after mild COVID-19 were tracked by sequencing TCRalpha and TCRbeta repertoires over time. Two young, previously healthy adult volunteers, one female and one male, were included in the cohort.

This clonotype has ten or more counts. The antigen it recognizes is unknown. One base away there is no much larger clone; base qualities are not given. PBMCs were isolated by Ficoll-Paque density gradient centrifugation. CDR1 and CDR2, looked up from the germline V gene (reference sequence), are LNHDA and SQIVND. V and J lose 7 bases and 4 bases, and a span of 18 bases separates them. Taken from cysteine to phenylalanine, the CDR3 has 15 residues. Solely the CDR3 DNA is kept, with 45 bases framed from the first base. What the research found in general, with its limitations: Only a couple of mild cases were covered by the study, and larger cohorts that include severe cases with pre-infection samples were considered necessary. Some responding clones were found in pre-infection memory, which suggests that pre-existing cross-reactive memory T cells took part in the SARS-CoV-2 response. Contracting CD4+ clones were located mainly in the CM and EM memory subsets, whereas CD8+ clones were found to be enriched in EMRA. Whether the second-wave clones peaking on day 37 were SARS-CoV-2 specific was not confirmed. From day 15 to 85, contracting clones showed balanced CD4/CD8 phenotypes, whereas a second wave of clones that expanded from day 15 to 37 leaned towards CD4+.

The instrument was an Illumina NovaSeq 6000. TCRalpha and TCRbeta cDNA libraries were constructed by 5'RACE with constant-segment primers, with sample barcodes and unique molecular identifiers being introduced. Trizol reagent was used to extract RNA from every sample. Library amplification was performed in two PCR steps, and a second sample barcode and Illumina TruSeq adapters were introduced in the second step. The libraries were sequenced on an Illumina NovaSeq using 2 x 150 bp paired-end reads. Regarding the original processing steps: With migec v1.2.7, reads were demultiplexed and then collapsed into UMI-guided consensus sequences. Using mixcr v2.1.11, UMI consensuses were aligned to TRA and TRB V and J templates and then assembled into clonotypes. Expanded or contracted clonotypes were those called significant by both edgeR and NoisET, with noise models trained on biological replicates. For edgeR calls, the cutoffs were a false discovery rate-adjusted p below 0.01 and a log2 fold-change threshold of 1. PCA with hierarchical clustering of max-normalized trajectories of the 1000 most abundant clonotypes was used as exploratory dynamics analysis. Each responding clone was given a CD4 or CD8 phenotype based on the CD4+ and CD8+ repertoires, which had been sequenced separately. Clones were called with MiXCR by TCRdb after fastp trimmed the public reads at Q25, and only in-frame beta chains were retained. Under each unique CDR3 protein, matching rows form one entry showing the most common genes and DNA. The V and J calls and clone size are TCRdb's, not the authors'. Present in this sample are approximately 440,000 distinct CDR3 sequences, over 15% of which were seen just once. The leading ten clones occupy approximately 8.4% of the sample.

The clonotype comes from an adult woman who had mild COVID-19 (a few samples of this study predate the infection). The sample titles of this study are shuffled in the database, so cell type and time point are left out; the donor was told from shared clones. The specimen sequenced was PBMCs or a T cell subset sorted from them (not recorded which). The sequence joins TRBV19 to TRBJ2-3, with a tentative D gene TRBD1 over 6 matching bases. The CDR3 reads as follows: CASTQLGTPSDTQYF. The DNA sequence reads TGTGCCAGTACTCAACTAGGGACACCGTCAGATACGCAGTATTTT.